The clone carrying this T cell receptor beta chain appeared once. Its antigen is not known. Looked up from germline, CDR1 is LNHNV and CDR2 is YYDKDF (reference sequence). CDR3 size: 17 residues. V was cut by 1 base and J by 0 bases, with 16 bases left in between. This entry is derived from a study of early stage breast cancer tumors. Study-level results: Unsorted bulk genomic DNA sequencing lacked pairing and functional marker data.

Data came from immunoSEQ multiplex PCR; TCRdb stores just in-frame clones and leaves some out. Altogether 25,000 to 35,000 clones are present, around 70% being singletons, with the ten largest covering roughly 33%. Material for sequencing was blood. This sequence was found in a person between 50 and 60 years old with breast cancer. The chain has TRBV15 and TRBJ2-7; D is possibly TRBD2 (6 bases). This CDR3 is CATSRGDGRDSSYEQYF. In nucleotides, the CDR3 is TGTGCCACCAGCAGAGGTGACGGGCGGGACTCCTCCTACGAGCAGTACTTC.